These T cell receptor beta chains were read from a single sample in a study of cytotoxic CD8 clonotypes in ibrutinib-treated CLL. Some clones are missing from TCRdb's copy, which holds only in-frame ones; the method was immunoSEQ multiplex PCR. The sample holds 20,000 to 30,000 clones, over 55% seen once. Sequencing used PBMCs, obtained after 12 months of ibrutinib treatment. The receptors stem from a human donor with chronic lymphocytic leukemia. The CDR3 runs from the conserved cysteine through the conserved F or W. Each record gives: J gene, V gene, clone size, D gene, CDR3 DNA, CDR3 protein. D genes are given only for firm matches. Only some rows state a clone size, as once, few, many or a class for expanded clones.

TRBJ2-2 TRBV19 . TRBD1 TGTGCCAGTAGGGGACAGAAGGAGCTGTTTTTT CASRGQKELFF
TRBJ2-7 TRBV9 . . TGTGCCAGCAGCGCCCAGGGGAACGAGCAGTACTTC CASSAQGNEQYF
TRBJ2-5 TRBV27 . TRBD2 TGTGCCAGCAGCCCACTTTGGGCGGGGGGCCAAGAGACCCAGTACTTC CASSPLWAGGQETQYF
TRBJ1-1 TRBV7-2 few . TGTGCCAGCAGCTTAGGGGGCCTTATGAACACTGAAGCTTTCTTT CASSLGGLMNTEAFF
TRBJ2-1 TRBV13 once . TGTGCCAGCGCGCTAGACAGGTACTACAATGAGCAGTTCTTC CASALDRYYNEQFF
TRBJ1-3 TRBV30 . . TGTGCCTGGATCCCCCGGCCACCTGAGACGAACACCATATATTTT CAWIPRPPETNTIYF
TRBJ1-4 TRBV2 . TRBD1 TGTGCCAGCAGTCAACAGGGGGCCAGGGGACTGTTTTTT CASSQQGARGLFF
TRBJ2-7 TRBV2 few TRBD2 TGTGCCAGAGGACTAGCGTTGGGCGAGCAGTACTTC CARGLALGEQYF
TRBJ2-7 TRBV2 . . TGTGCCAGCAGTGAAACAGTAAACTCCTACGAGCAGTACTTC CASSETVNSYEQYF
TRBJ1-2 TRBV5-6 once . TGTGCCAGCACCCTCGAAGGCGGGACGGAAGACTTC CASTLEGGTEDF
TRBJ2-7 TRBV19 . TRBD2 TGTGCCAGTAGTATTAAGGCGGGGGCCTACGAGCAGTACTTC CASSIKAGAYEQYF
TRBJ2-7 TRBV10-2 . . TGCGCCAGCAGTGAGACTGGTCACATCCAGTACTTC CASSETGHIQYF
TRBJ1-3 TRBV5-5 . . TGTGCCAGCAGCGGGGGGACGTCTGGAAACACCATATATTTT CASSGGTSGNTIYF
TRBJ2-7 TRBV9 . . TGTGCCAGCAGCCCCCAAGGCATGCGTCAATCCGAGCAGTACTTC CASSPQGMRQSEQYF
TRBJ1-1 TRBV2 . TRBD1 TGTGCCAGCAGTGGCCAGCTGACAGGGGCATCCACTGAAGCTTTCTTT CASSGQLTGASTEAFF
TRBJ2-7 TRBV9 once TRBD1 TGTGCCAGCAGCGTAGGGGGGGACAGGTACTACGAGCAGTACTTC CASSVGGDRYYEQYF
TRBJ1-5 TRBV6-1 . . TGTGCCAGCAGTGTTATTGGGCAGCCCCAGCATTTT CASSVIGQPQHF
TRBJ2-7 TRBV5-1 . TRBD2 TGCGCCAGCAGCTTGTTGGGGGGGACCTACGAGCAGTACTTC CASSLLGGTYEQYF
TRBJ2-2 TRBV5-1 . . TGCGCCAGCAGCTTGGTGGGTTTGGGGACCCCAGGGACCGGGGAGCTGTTTTTT CASSLVGLGTPGTGELFF
TRBJ2-3 TRBV7-3 . . TGTGCCAGCAGCCCGCGAGGGGGCACAGATACGCAGTATTTT CASSPRGGTDTQYF
TRBJ1-2 TRBV6-5 . . TGTGCCAGCAGTTACGGGGAGGGACTCTATGGCTACACCTTC CASSYGEGLYGYTF
TRBJ1-1 TRBV18 few . TGTGCCAGCTCACCAGATATGAACACTGAAGCTTTCTTT CASSPDMNTEAFF
TRBJ2-6 TRBV19 . . TGTGCCAGTAGTGTAACAGGTGGGGCCAACGTCCTGACTTTC CASSVTGGANVLTF
TRBJ2-2 TRBV5-4 . TRBD1 TGTGCCAGCAGCTTCGACAGGGGCACCGGGGAGCTGTTTTTT CASSFDRGTGELFF
TRBJ2-7 TRBV4-3 . . TGCGCCAGCAGCCGCCGACAGTCGAGCTCCTACGAGCAGTACTTC CASSRRQSSSYEQYF
TRBJ2-5 TRBV5-1 once TRBD1 TGCGCCAGCAGCTTGGACAGGGGCGAGGAGACCCAGTACTTC CASSLDRGEETQYF
TRBJ1-1 TRBV5-1 . . TGCGCCAGCAGCTGGGGGGTGAACACTGAAGCTTTCTTT CASSWGVNTEAFF
TRBJ2-5 TRBV5-1 once . TGCGCCAGCAGCCCCTCCACGTACCAAGAGACCCAGTACTTC CASSPSTYQETQYF
TRBJ1-4 TRBV7-3 . . TGTGCCAGCAGCGCGAGGGAGACGGGTGAAAAACTGTTTTTT CASSARETGEKLFF
TRBJ2-3 TRBV9 . TRBD2 TGTGCCAGCAGCTGGACTAGCGGGGGGGCAGATACGCAGTATTTT CASSWTSGGADTQYF
TRBJ2-3 TRBV19 . . TGTGCCAGTAGTATACCAGGGGATACGCAGTATTTT CASSIPGDTQYF
TRBJ2-7 TRBV7-2 once . TGTGCCAGCAGCTTAAACTACGAGCAGTACTTC CASSLNYEQYF
TRBJ2-5 TRBV30 . . TGTGCCTGGAGCCAGGGAGGGGGAAAAGAGACCCAGTACTTC CAWSQGGGKETQYF
TRBJ2-3 TRBV11-2 . . TGTGCCAGCAGAATAACAGATACGCAGTATTTT CASRITDTQYF
TRBJ1-1 TRBV18 . . TGTGCCAGCTCACCGCAGAGGGATGAAGCTTTCTTT CASSPQRDEAFF
TRBJ2-3 TRBV7-9 . TRBD2 TGTGCCAGCAGCGGCGGGGGGACCGATACGCAGTATTTT CASSGGGTDTQYF
TRBJ1-2 TRBV6-1 . . TGTGCCAGCAGTGAAAACGATGGCTACACCTTC CASSENDGYTF
TRBJ1-6 TRBV5-1 . . TGCGCCAGCAGCTTGGCCGGCAGGTCACCCCTCCACTTT CASSLAGRSPLHF
TRBJ1-1 TRBV7-9 . . TGTGCCAGCAGCTTTTGGGCGACACCGAACACTGAAGCTTTCTTT CASSFWATPNTEAFF
TRBJ1-2 TRBV19 . TRBD1 TGTGCCAGTAACCCTGGGACAGCCCCCTATGGCTACACCTTC CASNPGTAPYGYTF
TRBJ2-7 TRBV15 once . TGTGCCACCAGCAGAGATCGGCCGGGGGACGAGCAGTACTTC CATSRDRPGDEQYF
TRBJ2-7 TRBV6-6 . . TGTGCCAGCAGTTCGGGGGACCCTAAGGTCTACGAGCAGTACTTC CASSSGDPKVYEQYF
TRBJ1-1 TRBV7-6 . . TGTGCCAGCAGCCCCTCGGCGGCCCAGAACACTGAAGCTTTCTTT CASSPSAAQNTEAFF
TRBJ1-2 TRBV4-2 few . TGTGCCAGCAGTTCAGGGGCTGGCTACACCTTC CASSSGAGYTF
TRBJ2-2 TRBV28 once . TGTGCCGGTAGACAGGCGAGCGTGAACACCGGGGAGCTGTTTTTT CAGRQASVNTGELFF
TRBJ2-5 TRBV12-5 . . TGTGCTAGTGGTAAGGGGGAGGGGGCGTTTGAGACCCAGTACTTC CASGKGEGAFETQYF
TRBJ1-4 TRBV6-5 . . TGTGCCAGCACCCGAAGTTTCGGTGAAAAACTGTTTTTT CASTRSFGEKLFF
TRBJ1-2 TRBV28 . . TGTGCCAGCAGTTTCGTGGCAGGTGGTTATGGCTACACCTTC CASSFVAGGYGYTF